The following is a T cell receptor (beta chain) sequence with its context. The antigen remains undetermined. These data come from a study of cytomegalovirus exposure and HLA in healthy donors. Germline V gives CDR1 KGHSH, CDR2 LQKENI. The CDR3 loop spans 12 amino acids. Trimming removed 3 bases at V and 10 bases at J, with 11 bases between. The PCR was carried out with 60 Vbeta primers and 13 Jbeta primers. Method: immunoSEQ multiplex PCR; TCRdb's copy keeps in-frame clones and lacks some. Found here are about 79,000 clones; the top ten clones hold approximately 4.2%. Study results and caveats: Only CMV serostatus was available as immune exposure information. Cytomegalovirus association was listed for about 170 TCR beta chains. Later on, analysis showed that most CMV-associated TCR beta chains appeared to be HLA-restricted.

The sequence was collected from a young man in good health and CMV-seronegative. Sequenced sample: PBMCs. The chain couples TRBV18 to TRBJ2-3; D remains ambiguous. The DNA of the CDR3 is TGTGCCAGCTCACCGGAGAGATCCTCGCAGTATTTT. It yields the protein CASSPERSSQYF.